Below, 14 T cell receptor beta chains from the same sample are listed, as sequenced in a study of T cell responses to AZD1222 COVID-19 vaccine. The data were produced by immunoSEQ multiplex PCR, yet TCRdb's version contains in-frame clones alone and is incomplete. The sample consists of 78,000 or so clones, 88% of them appearing once. This specimen consisted of peripheral blood, obtained on day 0 of AZD1222 vaccination. These receptors all stem from an adult in good health.

The V call is TRBV7-6, the J call TRBJ2-1, with no clear D. V dropped 1 base and J dropped 5 bases, with 9 bases sitting between them. The CDR3 contains 14 residues. Germline lookup yields CDR1 SGHVS and CDR2 FNYEAQ. DNA of the CDR3: TGTGCCAGCAGCTTAGGCCCAGCCCACAATGAGCAGTTCTTC. Translated, it gives CASSLGPAHNEQFF.

This sequence joins TRBV2 and TRBJ2-7; weak D call: TRBD1 (5 bases). The ends were cut back, 0 bases at V and 1 base at J, with 13 bases in the middle. Germline V lookup: CDR1 SNHLY, CDR2 FYNNEI. The CDR3 sequence is 16 residues long. In DNA, the CDR3 is TGTGCCAGCAGTGAAGCAGCAGGGAAAGGATCCTACGAGCAGTACTTC. Protein product: CASSEAAGKGSYEQYF.

V is TRBV6-1 and J is TRBJ1-4; D uncertain. Germline V CDR1 and CDR2: MNHNS, SASEGT. CDR3 length equals 15 residues. Trimming pared 2 bases from V and 8 bases from J, leaving 15 bases between. The CDR3, as DNA: TGTGCCAGCAGTGAAACCCTGGGAAGTACAGAAAAACTGTTTTTT. Amino acid sequence: CASSETLGSTEKLFF.

The chain uses TRBV24-1 and TRBJ2-7; unclear D gene. The CDR3 has 12 amino acids. CDR1 KGHDR and CDR2 SFDVKD come from the germline V gene. V gave up 4 bases and J gave up 7 bases, with 10 bases separating them. CDR3 residues: CATSERFGEQYF. The CDR3 DNA reads TGTGCCACCAGTGAAAGATTCGGGGAGCAGTACTTC.

The rearrangement joins TRBV6-1 to TRBJ2-3; 7 bases map to TRBD2. With V trimmed by 0 bases and J by 4 bases, 7 bases remained unmatched. This CDR3 is 16 amino acids long. Germline CDR1 and CDR2: MNHNS and SASEGT. Written as DNA, the CDR3 is TGTGCCAGCAGTGAAGCCCTAGCGGTTGGGGCAGATACGCAGTATTTT. This encodes CASSEALAVGADTQYF.

V gene TRBV27 combines with J gene TRBJ2-3; D uncertain. The germline gives CDR1 MNHEY, CDR2 SMNVEV (reference sequence). The ends were cut back, 2 bases at V and 5 bases at J, with 5 bases in the middle. CDR3 length: 12 residues. The CDR3 DNA follows: TGTGCCAGCAGTTTAGGGAAAGATACGCAGTATTTT. Translating it yields CASSLGKDTQYF.

The V gene is TRBV19, the J gene TRBJ1-6; 7 bases line up with TRBD1. Losses at the gene ends were 7 bases for V and 8 bases for J; bases not matched to a gene: 11. This CDR3 comprises 15 residues. Germline CDR1 reads LNHDA; CDR2 reads SQIVND (reference sequence). This chain's CDR3 is CASTDRALSYSPLHF. CDR3 sequence (DNA): TGTGCCAGTACCGACAGGGCTCTCTCTTATTCACCCCTCCACTTT.

This chain connects TRBV5-4 to TRBJ1-1; TRBD1 agrees at 9 bases. V trimming: 5 bases; J trimming: 2 bases; junction bases outside the gene matches: 10. This CDR3 comprises 16 residues. Germline CDR1 is SGHNT and CDR2 is YYREEE (reference sequence). The CDR3 reads CASRQKEGQGNTEAFF. In DNA form, the CDR3 reads TGTGCCAGCAGACAGAAAGAGGGACAGGGTAACACTGAAGCTTTCTTT.

The chain joins TRBV18 to TRBJ2-5, with 11 nucleotides matching TRBD2. The CDR3 totals 17 residues. The junction had 5 bases not matched to a gene; V was cut back by 1 base and J by 1 base. Germline V gene data show CDR1 as KGHSH and CDR2 as LQKENI. The CDR3 region is CASSPLPSGGIQETQYF. The CDR3 nucleotides are TGTGCCAGCTCACCACTCCCTAGCGGGGGGATCCAAGAGACCCAGTACTTC.

J is TRBJ2-1 and V is TRBV11-2; D not certain. Germline V gene lookup returns CDR1 SGHAT and CDR2 FQNNGV. The CDR3 runs 13 residues. V lost 0 bases and J lost 12, with 12 bases in between. The CDR3 DNA sequence: TGTGCCAGCAGCTTAGATGGGATATCGGGGCAGTTCTTC. Its protein is CASSLDGISGQFF.

The CDR3 nucleotides read TGCGCCAGCAGCTTGGAACCACAGGGGGCTTACTATGGCTACACCTTC. It codes for CASSLEPQGAYYGYTF. J is TRBJ1-2 and V is TRBV5-1; 9 bases line up with TRBD1. With V trimmed by 0 bases and J by 3 bases, 6 bases remained unmatched. The germline CDR1 and CDR2 sequences are SGHRS and YFSETQ. This CDR3 spans 16 amino acids.

The chain combines TRBV2 with TRBJ1-5; D not certain. Looked up from germline, CDR1 is SNHLY and CDR2 is FYNNEI. The CDR3 loop spans 15 amino acids. Trimming stripped 7 bases from V and 0 bases from J, with 13 bases between. The CDR3 sequence: CASIPDTGSNQPQHF. CDR3 nucleotides: TGTGCCAGCATCCCTGACACGGGTAGCAATCAGCCCCAGCATTTT.

The genes are TRBV20-1 and TRBJ2-3; TRBD1 matches at 7 bases. The V gene end was trimmed by 6 bases and the J gene end by 5 bases; junction bases not matched to a gene: 2. CDR3 length equals 11 residues. Germline values: CDR1 DFQATT, CDR2 SNEGSKA (reference sequence). CDR3 amino acids: CSARQGDTQYF. For the CDR3, the DNA is TGCAGTGCCAGACAGGGAGATACGCAGTATTTT.

This chain joins TRBV2 and TRBJ1-5; 8 bases are shared with TRBD1. Germline V gene sequence: CDR1 SNHLY, CDR2 FYNNEI. The CDR3 covers 14 residues. Trimming at V came to 7 bases and at J to 7 bases, leaving 9 bases not matched to a gene. This CDR3 reads CASTQGQGVQPQHF. DNA of the CDR3: TGTGCCAGCACCCAAGGACAGGGCGTGCAGCCCCAGCATTTT.